These 24 T cell receptor beta chains were all obtained from the same sample, sequenced in a study of cytomegalovirus exposure and HLA in healthy donors. The study ran its PCR with 60 Vbeta and 13 Jbeta primers. Sequencing used immunoSEQ multiplex PCR; TCRdb keeps in-frame clones, though not all of them. The sample lists about 160,000 clones, approximately 80% seen once, with roughly 6.3% in the top ten. The sequenced sample was PBMCs. All receptors come from a male donor in good health and CMV-seropositive.

The chain combines TRBV6-5 with TRBJ2-5, with D possibly TRBD2 on 6 matching bases. Germline V gene data show CDR1 as MNHEY and CDR2 as SVGAGI. V was clipped by 5 bases and J by 11 bases, with 21 bases between them. CDR3 length equals 14 residues. The CDR3 spells CASSLEILGGEQYF. In DNA form, the CDR3 reads TGTGCCAGCAGTCTCGAGATTCTCGGGGGTGAGCAGTACTTC.

CDR3 amino acids: CASSVAEFYEQYF. DNA for the CDR3: TGTGCCAGCAGCGTAGCAGAATTCTACGAGCAGTACTTC. V gene TRBV9 combines with J gene TRBJ2-7; D gene unclear. Germline V lookup: CDR1 SGDLS, CDR2 YYNGEE. Trimming removed 0 bases at V and 3 bases at J, with 7 bases between. CDR3 size: 13 residues.

This clone was recorded only once. V gene TRBV14 combines with J gene TRBJ1-1; D gene uncertain. Trimming took off 0 bases at V and 5 bases at J, with 10 bases between the two ends. Germline CDR1 and CDR2: SGHDN and FVKESK. The CDR3 has 14 residues. CDR3 coding DNA: TGTGCCAGCAGCCAAGATTTGGAGACGACTGAAGCTTTCTTT. It translates to CASSQDLETTEAFF.

The gene calls are TRBV27 and TRBJ1-5, with D tentatively TRBD1 (5 bases). V lost 3 bases and J 1 base, leaving 10 bases between the germline ends. Germline lookup yields CDR1 MNHEY and CDR2 SMNVEV (reference sequence). The CDR3 has 15 amino acids. CDR3 nucleotide sequence: TGTGCCAGCAGTTTCGGGGGAGCCAGCAATCAGCCCCAGCATTTT. Translated: CASSFGGASNQPQHF.

This chain links TRBV5-1 with TRBJ2-3; D possibly corresponds to TRBD1 (6 bases). V dropped 0 bases and J dropped 5 bases, with 7 bases sitting between them. The germline V gene has CDR1 SGHRS and CDR2 YFSETQ. The CDR3 contains 13 residues. The DNA for the CDR3 is TGCGCCAGCAGCTTGGGCAGGGGAGATACGCAGTATTTT. Amino acids: CASSLGRGDTQYF.

This chain links TRBV5-1 with TRBJ1-1; 7 bases are shared with TRBD1. Trimming removed 7 bases from V and 4 bases from J; junction bases left unmatched: 10. The CDR3 has 14 amino acids. Germline-derived CDR1 and CDR2 are SGHRS and YFSETQ. CDR3 in amino acids: CASSAATGFTEAFF. DNA for the CDR3: TGCGCCAGCTCCGCCGCGACAGGGTTCACTGAAGCTTTCTTT.

The chain joins TRBV5-1 to TRBJ1-3, with a possible D match to TRBD1 (5 bases). V was shortened by 4 bases and J by 0 bases, with 11 bases between the two germline ends. The CDR3 covers 15 residues. Germline V gene lookup returns CDR1 SGHRS and CDR2 YFSETQ. The CDR3 coding sequence is TGCGCCAGCAGCCCCCGGGGGGGCTCTGGAAACACCATATATTTT. This gives the protein CASSPRGGSGNTIYF. Full variable domain (remainder filled in from reference TRBV5-1 and TRBJ1-3): KAGVTQTPRYLIKTRGQQVTLSCSPISGHRSVSWYQQTPGQGLQFLFEYFSETQRNKGNFPGRFSGRQFSNSRSEMNVSTLELGDSALYLCASSPRGGSGNTIYFGEGSWLTVV.

The chain joins TRBV7-2 to TRBJ2-3; D unresolved. The germline V gene has CDR1 SGHTA and CDR2 FQGNSA. Trimming took off 1 base at V and 2 bases at J, with 4 bases between the two ends. The CDR3 consists of 13 residues. CDR3 sequence: CASSLELTDTQYF. CDR3 in DNA: TGTGCCAGCAGCTTAGAACTCACAGATACGCAGTATTTT.

The rearrangement joins TRBV30 to TRBJ2-7; possible D gene TRBD1, 6 bases. This CDR3 has 13 amino acids. Trimming removed 3 bases from V and 7 bases from J, with 16 bases in between. Germline CDR1 is GTSNPN and CDR2 is SVGIG (reference sequence). The CDR3 DNA reads as TGTGCCTGGAGACTGGGGGCGAGAGGGGAGCAGTACTTC. This codes for CAWRLGARGEQYF.

This clone was picked up one time. The V gene is TRBV6-4, the J gene TRBJ1-2; TRBD1 aligns across 8 bases. CDR3 length: 14 amino acids. With V trimmed by 5 bases and J by 7 bases, 9 bases remained unmatched. Germline V CDR1 and CDR2: MRHNA, SNTAGT. CDR3 in amino acids: CASSQETGVGGYTF. The CDR3, as DNA: TGTGCCAGCAGTCAAGAGACAGGGGTGGGTGGCTACACCTTC.

The table lists this clone with a count of one. V usage is TRBV5-1 and J usage is TRBJ1-3; perhaps TRBD1 as D (5 bases). There are 16 residues in the CDR3. V was shortened by 7 bases and J by 2 bases, with 19 bases between the two germline ends. Germline loops: CDR1 SGHRS, CDR2 YFSETQ. The CDR3 DNA is TGCGCCAGCCGGTCCGGTAGTGGGGCGGCTGGAAACACCATATATTTT. Translated: CASRSGSGAAGNTIYF.

The rearrangement uses TRBV14 and TRBJ2-7, with 14 bases aligning to TRBD2. Germline-derived CDR1 and CDR2 are SGHDN and FVKESK. This CDR3 contains 16 residues. The trim removed 2 bases at V and 4 bases at J, leaving 4 bases unmatched. The CDR3 sequence: CASSQPGTSGRYEQYF. CDR3 coding DNA: TGTGCCAGCAGCCAACCCGGGACTAGCGGGAGATACGAGCAGTACTTC.

The chain couples TRBV28 to TRBJ1-5; the D gene is possibly TRBD1 (6 bases). V dropped 5 bases and J dropped 7 bases, with 21 bases sitting between them. The CDR3 covers 16 residues. Per the germline V gene, CDR1 is MDHEN and CDR2 is SYDVKM. The CDR3: CASSRTPEGVEQPQHF. The CDR3 nucleotides are TGTGCCAGCAGTCGGACACCCGAGGGGGTCGAACAGCCCCAGCATTTT.

This chain connects TRBV27 to TRBJ1-2; 8 nucleotides match TRBD1. Germline CDR1 is MNHEY and CDR2 is SMNVEV (reference sequence). The CDR3 extends over 13 amino acids. V was pared by 5 bases and J by 3 bases, with 2 bases of the junction left unmatched. DNA for the CDR3: TGTGCCAGCAGTCTGACAGGGGACTATGGCTACACCTTC. Protein product: CASSLTGDYGYTF.

V and J are TRBV18 and TRBJ1-1; D unresolved. Per germline, CDR1 KGHSH and CDR2 LQKENI. Trimming stripped 0 bases from V and 6 bases from J, with 5 bases between. The CDR3 has 12 amino acids. CDR3 DNA sequence: TGTGCCAGCTCACCACCGCGAGCTGAAGCTTTCTTT. It translates to CASSPPRAEAFF.

This clone was recorded once. The J gene is TRBJ1-1, the V gene TRBV25-1; D may be TRBD1 (6 bases). CDR3 size: 14 residues. CDR1 is MGHDK, CDR2 SYGVNS, per germline. Trimming stripped 8 bases from V and 2 bases from J, with 15 bases between. The CDR3 spells CASGPGQLNTEAFF. The CDR3 DNA reads as TGTGCCAGCGGCCCCGGACAGCTTAACACTGAAGCTTTCTTT.

This clone came up a few times. The rearrangement uses TRBV5-6 and TRBJ2-3, with 9 bases matching TRBD2. The CDR3 sequence is 15 residues long. CDR1 is SGHDT and CDR2 is YYEEEE in the germline V gene. V shed 3 bases and J 1 base; nucleotides not matched to a gene: 3. This CDR3 reads CASSWRTSGTDTQYF. The CDR3 DNA reads TGTGCCAGCAGCTGGAGGACTAGCGGCACAGATACGCAGTATTTT.

CDR3 bases: TGTGCCAGCAGCCCAGTCGGGGATAGCAATCAGCCCCAGCATTTT. Its protein product is CASSPVGDSNQPQHF. The chain carries TRBV7-9 and TRBJ1-5; no reliable D call. The V end lost 5 bases, the J end lost 0 bases, and 11 bases lay between the germline ends. CDR3 length: 15 residues. Germline CDR1 reads SEHNR; CDR2 reads FQNEAQ (reference sequence).

About this clone itself: The germline gene is not matched at one end of the junction; a read error may be the cause. This chain links TRBV7-9 with TRBJ2-1, with D maybe TRBD2 (6 bases). Germline V gives CDR1 SEHNR, CDR2 FQNEAQ (reference sequence). The CDR3 spans 17 residues. Written as DNA, the CDR3 is TGTTCCAGCAGCCCCTTTAGGGCGGGATGGTCCTACAATGAGCAGTTCTTC. It codes for CSSSPFRAGWSYNEQFF.

The chain employs TRBV5-4 and TRBJ1-2, with 7 bases lining up with TRBD1. Per germline, CDR1 SGHNT and CDR2 YYREEE (reference sequence). This CDR3 comprises 16 residues. Germline trimming cut 2 bases from V and 3 bases from J; bases unmatched to any gene: 10. The CDR3 loop reads CASSLQLTGSDYGYTF. The CDR3, as DNA: TGTGCCAGCAGCTTACAATTGACAGGGAGTGACTATGGCTACACCTTC.

Written as DNA, the CDR3 is TGTGCCAGCAGTTACTCGGGGAGCGGGTACAGAGCTTTCTTT. Protein sequence: CASSYSGSGYRAFF. This rearrangement joins TRBV6-5 to TRBJ1-1; D is ambiguous. This CDR3 has 14 amino acids. Germline V CDR1 and CDR2: MNHEY, SVGAGI. V lost 0 bases to trimming and J lost 10 bases, with 15 bases between them.

The chain recombines TRBV7-2 with TRBJ1-1; D is perhaps TRBD1 (6 bases). CDR3 size: 12 residues. With 6 bases removed from V and 5 bases from J, the gap between germline ends came to 10 bases. CDR1 SGHTA and CDR2 FQGNSA come from the germline V gene. The CDR3 DNA is TGTGCCAGCAGTATAGGGGGTACTGAAGCTTTCTTT. It specifies CASSIGGTEAFF.

Here the CDR3 reads CASRRTGSFAAGYTF. The CDR3 bases are TGTGCCAGCAGGAGGACAGGTTCATTTGCGGCTGGCTACACCTTC. The chain couples TRBV27 to TRBJ1-2; 7 bases align to TRBD1. This CDR3 is 15 amino acids long. Germline V lookup: CDR1 MNHEY, CDR2 SMNVEV (reference sequence). V shed 6 bases and J 7 bases; nucleotides not matched to a gene: 14.

The chain is built from TRBV19 and TRBJ2-2; D is perhaps TRBD2 (6 bases). With 4 bases removed from V and 6 bases from J, the gap between germline ends came to 15 bases. Germline CDR1 reads LNHDA; CDR2 reads SQIVND (reference sequence). This CDR3 is 15 amino acids long. CDR3 residues: CASSTMMGTPGELFF. CDR3 in DNA: TGTGCCAGTAGTACTATGATGGGGACTCCCGGGGAGCTGTTTTTT. The whole variable domain, remainder taken from reference TRBV19 and TRBJ2-2, is DGGITQSPKYLFRKEGQNVTLSCEQNLNHDAMYWYRQDPGQGLRLIYYSQIVNDFQKGDIAEGYSVSREKKESFPLTVTSAQKNPTAFYLCASSTMMGTPGELFFGEGSRLTVL.